The TCR beta chain described here comes from a study of T cells in Graves' hyperthyroidism and ophthalmopathy. Regions amplified from RNA transcripts were the TCR beta CDR3 regions. Researchers ran a first-round RT-PCR on the TCR CDR3 using the HTBI primer set. TCRdb analysed the multiplex PCR reads with MiXCR anew, one entry per CDR3 protein. The sample carries about 560,000 distinct CDR3 sequences, 16% recorded once. CDR1 is SQVTM and CDR2 is ANQGSEA in the germline V gene. The V end lost 6 bases, the J end lost 8 bases, and 11 bases lay between the germline ends. CDR3 length equals 11 residues. The chain has TRBV29-1 and TRBJ2-1; a weak D match, TRBD1 (6 bases). The sequence derives from a woman younger than 35 with Graves' hyperthyroidism. Source material: blood. The CDR3 protein is CSVRQVHEQFF. The DNA for the CDR3 is TGCAGCGTCAGACAGGTGCATGAGCAGTTCTTC.